These 21 T cell receptor beta chains were sequenced from one sample in a study of cytomegalovirus exposure and HLA in healthy donors. It was with 60 Vbeta and 13 Jbeta primers that the PCR ran. Repertoires were generated with immunoSEQ multiplex PCR, while TCRdb's copy carries only in-frame clones and drops some. This sample has roughly 130,000 clones, with over 75% found just once. Sequenced input: PBMCs. The receptor source for this set is a boy aged 5-17 years in good health and CMV-seronegative.

The chain recombines TRBV27 with TRBJ2-1; 7 bases match TRBD1. Germline assignment: CDR1 MNHEY and CDR2 SMNVEV (reference sequence). This CDR3 region has 16 residues. After removal of 4 bases from V and 7 bases from J, the junction contained 13 bases not matched to a gene. The CDR3 loop reads CASSSPTQTGPNEQFF. DNA of the CDR3: TGTGCCAGCAGTTCACCGACGCAGACAGGGCCGAATGAGCAGTTCTTC.

In nucleotides, the CDR3 is TGTGCCAGCAGCCAAGACCTCGGGGGCCTAGCGGGGGATTACGAGCAGTACTTC. Protein: CASSQDLGGLAGDYEQYF. The chain joins TRBV4-2 to TRBJ2-7; 10 nucleotides match TRBD2. CDR1 is LGHNA, CDR2 YNFKEQ, per germline. CDR3 length: 18 residues. V was clipped by 0 bases and J by 4 bases; unmatched bases: 12.

J is TRBJ2-7 and V is TRBV2; TRBD1 matches 9 bases. Per the germline V gene, CDR1 is SNHLY and CDR2 is FYNNEI. The CDR3 length is 14 residues. Trimming took 8 bases from V and 4 from J; bases not matched to a gene: 9. The CDR3 protein is CASRRTGEVYEQYF. The CDR3 DNA reads TGTGCCAGCCGCCGGACAGGGGAGGTATACGAGCAGTACTTC.

V and J are TRBV7-2 and TRBJ2-2, with a possible D match to TRBD2 (7 bases). CDR1 is SGHTA, CDR2 FQGNSA, per germline. This CDR3 comprises 16 residues. V was clipped by 0 bases and J by 4 bases, with 12 bases between them. CDR3 sequence: CASSLAGGGLTGELFF. The CDR3 nucleotides are TGTGCCAGCAGCTTAGCGGGCGGGGGCCTCACCGGGGAGCTGTTTTTT. Looking up the rest from reference TRBV7-2 and TRBJ2-2 gives the full variable domain: GAGVSQSPSNKVTEKGKDVELRCDPISGHTALYWYRQSLGQGLEFLIYFQGNSAPDKSGLPSDRFSAERTGGSVSTLTIQRTQQEDSAVYLCASSLAGGGLTGELFFGEGSRLTVL.

The rearrangement uses TRBV15 and TRBJ2-7, with a possible D match to TRBD2 (6 bases). The germline CDR1 and CDR2 sequences are LNHNV and YYDKDF (reference sequence). The ends were cut back, 3 bases at V and 5 bases at J, with 20 bases in the middle. This CDR3 comprises 16 residues. The CDR3 reads CATSSSSVLSANEQYF. The CDR3 coding sequence is TGTGCCACCAGCAGCTCTAGCGTCCTGTCTGCAAACGAGCAGTACTTC.

The chain uses TRBV7-3 and TRBJ1-2; TRBD1 aligns across 7 bases. Germline values: CDR1 SGHTA, CDR2 FQGTGA. V dropped 3 bases and J dropped 8; count of bases not matched to a gene: 9. The CDR3 totals 14 residues. CDR3 DNA: TGTGCCAGCAGCTTCCGACAGGGCCCCCTAGGCTACACCTTC. Residues: CASSFRQGPLGYTF.

The chain joins TRBV6-1 to TRBJ2-7; 9 bases are shared with TRBD1. The V segment lost 5 bases and the J segment 4 bases; nucleotides outside the gene matches: 6. CDR1 MNHNS and CDR2 SASEGT come from the germline V gene. There are 14 residues in the CDR3. Written as DNA, the CDR3 is TGTGCCAGCAGTTCGGGACAGGGAGGGTACGAGCAGTACTTC. This translates into CASSSGQGGYEQYF.

This rearrangement joins TRBV6-1 to TRBJ1-4, with D perhaps TRBD1 (5 bases). The CDR3 has 13 amino acids. V was clipped by 4 bases and J by 7 bases, with 10 bases between them. CDR1 and CDR2 from the germline V gene are MNHNS and SASEGT. DNA of the CDR3: TGTGCCAGCAGTGTCAGGGAGGGTGAAAAACTGTTTTTT. Protein product: CASSVREGEKLFF.

This clone was seen a few times. The chain carries TRBV9 and TRBJ2-5, with 8 bases lining up with TRBD1. V dropped 3 bases and J dropped 4; count of bases not matched to a gene: 23. The germline gives CDR1 SGDLS, CDR2 YYNGEE. This CDR3 region has 20 residues. The CDR3 here is CASSASEHRGLGLGGETQYF. The CDR3 DNA reads as TGTGCCAGCAGCGCTAGTGAACACAGGGGGTTGGGTCTAGGGGGAGAGACCCAGTACTTC.

This clone was seen more than once but under ten times. This sequence joins TRBV29-1 and TRBJ1-1; the D gene is possibly TRBD1 (6 bases). CDR3 length equals 11 residues. Trimming removed 7 bases from V and 6 bases from J, with 12 bases in between. Germline CDR1 and CDR2: SQVTM and ANQGSEA. Here the CDR3 reads CSGLQGAEAFF. CDR3 DNA: TGCAGCGGATTACAGGGAGCTGAAGCTTTCTTT.

The table lists this clone with a count of one. This chain uses TRBV13 with TRBJ2-3, with 8 positions matching TRBD1. This CDR3 region has 16 residues. The germline gives CDR1 PRHDT, CDR2 FYEKMQ (reference sequence). V shed 4 bases, J shed 6 bases, and the junction held 12 bases outside the gene matches. The CDR3 reads CASSSRDRREADTQYF. In DNA form, the CDR3 reads TGTGCCAGCAGCTCGAGGGACAGGCGGGAAGCGGATACGCAGTATTTT.

CDR3 in amino acids: CASSQGRDNEKLFF. CDR3 DNA sequence: TGTGCCAGCAGCCAAGGACGGGATAATGAAAAACTGTTTTTT. V usage is TRBV4-2 and J usage is TRBJ1-4; D remains ambiguous. This CDR3 is 14 amino acids long. V lost 1 base and J lost 4, with 7 bases in between. Germline CDR1 LGHNA, CDR2 YNFKEQ.

J is TRBJ1-2 and V is TRBV5-1; D is perhaps TRBD1 (5 bases). This CDR3 comprises 15 residues. Germline V gene data show CDR1 as SGHRS and CDR2 as YFSETQ. Trimming left V 1 base short and J 3 bases short, with 13 bases between. The CDR3 coding sequence is TGCGCCAGCAGCTTGATGGGGGGGGTGTACTATGGCTACACCTTC. It translates to CASSLMGGVYYGYTF.

The V call is TRBV4-3, the J call TRBJ1-2, with a tentative D call TRBD1 (6 bases). This CDR3 comprises 13 residues. V shed 3 bases and J shed 4 bases, with 9 bases lying between them. In germline, CDR1 is LGHNA, CDR2 YSLEER. This CDR3 reads CASSQDSLYGYTF. In nucleotides, the CDR3 is TGCGCCAGCAGCCAGGACAGTCTCTATGGCTACACCTTC.

This rearrangement joins TRBV11-2 to TRBJ2-7, with 13 bases that match TRBD2. Losses at the gene ends were 5 bases for V and 1 base for J; bases not matched to a gene: 2. The germline V gene has CDR1 SGHAT and CDR2 FQNNGV. The CDR3 is 15 residues long. The CDR3 bases are TGTGCCAGCAGCAAGGGACTAGCGGGGTCCTACGAGCAGTACTTC. This sequence encodes CASSKGLAGSYEQYF.

The rearrangement links TRBV10-3 to TRBJ2-3; 13 bases map to TRBD2. Germline CDR1 is ENHRY and CDR2 is SYGVKD. J gave up 14 bases and V 2 bases, and 4 bases lay outside the gene matches. The CDR3 loop spans 13 amino acids. CDR3 sequence (DNA): TGTGCCATCAGTGAGACGACTAGCGGGGGGCGGTATTTT. This sequence encodes CAISETTSGGRYF.

This clone was observed a single time. The rearrangement links TRBV7-3 to TRBJ2-3, with 8 bases matching TRBD1. The CDR3 spans 15 residues. The V segment lost 5 bases and the J segment 2 bases; nucleotides outside the gene matches: 6. Germline values: CDR1 SGHTA, CDR2 FQGTGA. CDR3 residues: CASSPGQGATDTQYF. In DNA, the CDR3 is TGTGCCAGCAGCCCAGGTCAGGGGGCCACAGATACGCAGTATTTT.

The chain uses TRBV28 and TRBJ2-5; 11 nucleotides align to TRBD2. V was clipped by 10 bases and J by 4 bases; unmatched bases: 14. The CDR3 runs to 16 residues. Germline loops: CDR1 MDHEN, CDR2 SYDVKM. CDR3 amino acids: CATCPTLAGDGETQYF. The CDR3, as DNA: TGTGCCACCTGCCCAACACTAGCGGGAGATGGAGAGACCCAGTACTTC.

V gene TRBV5-4 combines with J gene TRBJ1-6, with TRBD1 identical over 10 bases. CDR1 and CDR2 (germline): SGHNT, YYREEE (reference sequence). With 3 bases clipped from V and 9 bases from J, the junction kept 6 bases outside the gene matches. The CDR3 has 15 residues. The CDR3 region is CASSSEGTGVSPLHF. The CDR3 DNA reads TGTGCCAGCAGCTCGGAGGGGACAGGGGTTTCACCCCTCCACTTT.

The rearrangement joins TRBV27 to TRBJ2-1; 7 bases fit TRBD2. CDR3 length: 16 residues. From germline, CDR1 is MNHEY and CDR2 SMNVEV (reference sequence). The V and J ends lost 6 bases and 8 bases, in that order; junction bases with no gene match: 16. The CDR3 DNA reads as TGTGCCAGCAGCCGAACCCGGGGAGGGCCTGTCTATGAGCAGTTCTTC. Amino acid sequence: CASSRTRGGPVYEQFF.

This clone was counted once. The CDR3 sequence: CAWSVLGGASGYTF. In DNA form, the CDR3 reads TGTGCCTGGAGTGTACTTGGGGGGGCGAGTGGCTACACCTTC. The gene calls are TRBV30 and TRBJ1-2, with D possibly matching TRBD1 (6 bases). The CDR3 covers 14 residues. V gave up 0 bases and J gave up 7 bases, with 15 bases separating them. CDR1 is GTSNPN and CDR2 is SVGIG in the germline V gene (reference sequence).